The 28 T cell receptor beta chains below were found in one sample sequenced in a study of identical twins. Each CDR3 protein is one row after TCRdb ran MiXCR on the 5' RACE reads. The table has 500,000 or so distinct CDR3 sequences, 14% seen once. These same data were also listed under a study on yellow fever vaccine responses in identical twins.

The sequenced sample was CD4+ T cells sorted from blood. Receptor source: a woman under 30 in good health.

This rearrangement joins TRBV5-4 to TRBJ2-7, with D possibly being TRBD1 (6 bases). Germline V lookup: CDR1 SGHNT, CDR2 YYREEE (reference sequence). CDR3 length: 12 residues. The CDR3 region is CAGAGNSYEQYF. For the CDR3, the DNA is TGTGCGGGGGCCGGGAACTCCTACGAGCAGTACTTC.

This clonotype was counted only a few times. V and J are TRBV19 and TRBJ2-2; 8 bases line up with TRBD1. Per the germline V gene, CDR1 is LNHDA and CDR2 is SQIVND (reference sequence). V lost 7 bases and J lost 6; bases outside the gene matches: 10. This CDR3 is 15 amino acids long. CDR3 amino acids: CASTPRQGSAGELFF. CDR3 sequence (DNA): TGTGCCAGTACTCCCCGACAGGGGTCTGCCGGGGAGCTGTTTTTT.

This clonotype came up a few times. The rearrangement links TRBV18 to TRBJ1-5; 7 nucleotides align to TRBD1. CDR3 length: 14 amino acids. With 5 bases clipped from V and 1 base from J, the junction kept 2 bases outside the gene matches. Germline V CDR1 and CDR2: KGHSH, LQKENI. CDR3 sequence: CASSMGQSNQPQHF. CDR3 nucleotides: TGTGCCAGCTCAATGGGACAGAGCAATCAGCCCCAGCATTTT.

This clonotype appeared a few times. The rearrangement uses TRBV5-1 and TRBJ1-1; tentatively, D is TRBD1 (5 bases). Trimming stripped 0 bases from V and 4 bases from J, with 10 bases between. Germline values: CDR1 SGHRS, CDR2 YFSETQ. The CDR3 extends over 14 amino acids. DNA of the CDR3: TGCGCCAGCAGCTTGGTTGTCAGGGCCACTGAAGCTTTCTTT. As protein: CASSLVVRATEAFF.

This chain connects TRBV5-1 to TRBJ1-2; D may be TRBD1 (5 bases). V shed 0 bases and J shed 8 bases, with 14 bases lying between them. This CDR3 has 14 amino acids. Germline CDR1 SGHRS, CDR2 YFSETQ. DNA for the CDR3: TGCGCCAGCAGCTTGGCCGGGACCCAGGTCGGCTACACCTTC. It specifies CASSLAGTQVGYTF. Supplemented by reference TRBV5-1 and TRBJ1-2, the full variable domain reads KAGVTQTPRYLIKTRGQQVTLSCSPISGHRSVSWYQQTPGQGLQFLFEYFSETQRNKGNFPGRFSGRQFSNSRSEMNVSTLELGDSALYLCASSLAGTQVGYTFGSGTRLTVV.

This rearrangement joins TRBV20-1 to TRBJ2-7, with D perhaps TRBD1 (5 bases). Trimming took off 6 bases at V and 0 bases at J, with 12 bases between the two ends. The CDR3 is made up of 13 amino acids. Germline assignment: CDR1 DFQATT and CDR2 SNEGSKA (reference sequence). The CDR3 DNA reads as TGCAGTGCCCTCAGGGCCCCCTCCTACGAGCAGTACTTC. It codes for CSALRAPSYEQYF.

This clonotype was recorded a few times. The CDR3 here is CASAKGLAESSYEQYF. The DNA of the CDR3 is TGTGCCAGCGCCAAGGGACTAGCGGAGAGCTCCTACGAGCAGTACTTC. The J gene is TRBJ2-7, the V gene TRBV7-9, with TRBD2 identical over 11 bases. The J segment lost 0 bases and the V segment lost 8 bases, leaving 9 bases of the junction unmatched. The CDR3 consists of 16 residues. Germline assignment: CDR1 SEHNR and CDR2 FQNEAQ (reference sequence).

This clonotype was observed many times. The V gene is TRBV10-3, the J gene TRBJ2-7; TRBD1 matches at 9 bases. Unmatched junction bases numbered 3, after V lost 0 bases and J lost 6 bases. The CDR3 is 14 amino acids. Germline CDR1 and CDR2: ENHRY and SYGVKD. In DNA, the CDR3 is TGTGCCATCAGTGAGTCGGGACAGGGAGGCGAGCAGTACTTC. It specifies CAISESGQGGEQYF.

This clonotype came up once. The chain carries TRBV6-1 and TRBJ2-2, with D unclear. V was trimmed by 6 bases and J by 7 bases, leaving 15 bases between them. This CDR3 comprises 14 residues. Germline V gene data show CDR1 as MNHNS and CDR2 as SASEGT. The CDR3 is CASRPLSLNGELFF. DNA of the CDR3: TGTGCCAGCAGACCATTGAGTTTAAACGGGGAGCTGTTTTTT.

This rearrangement joins TRBV20-1 to TRBJ2-7; D is possibly TRBD2 (5 bases). In germline, CDR1 is DFQATT, CDR2 SNEGSKA (reference sequence). The CDR3 runs 15 residues. Trimming took off 0 bases at V and 2 bases at J, with 14 bases between the two ends. CDR3 in DNA: TGCAGTGCTAGAGATACGGGGTCTACCCCCTACGAGCAGTACTTC. As protein: CSARDTGSTPYEQYF.

The J gene is TRBJ2-1, the V gene TRBV7-9; perhaps TRBD2 as D (6 bases). V was pared by 1 base and J by 15 bases, with 16 bases between. Per germline, CDR1 SEHNR and CDR2 FQNEAQ (reference sequence). The CDR3 contains 13 residues. For the CDR3, the DNA is TGTGCCAGCAGCTTAGGGGGGACTCCGGTCGGGTTCTTC. This gives the protein CASSLGGTPVGFF.

This clonotype occurred a few times. The chain joins TRBV11-2 to TRBJ2-5; 10 nucleotides agree with TRBD1. Germline V lookup: CDR1 SGHAT, CDR2 FQNNGV. CDR3 length: 15 amino acids. Losses at the gene ends were 5 bases for V and 3 bases for J; bases not matched to a gene: 6. CDR3 DNA sequence: TGTGCCAGCAGCCCGGGACAGGGGTGGGAAGAGACCCAGTACTTC. Its translation is CASSPGQGWEETQYF.

This chain connects TRBV2 to TRBJ2-3; a possible D gene is TRBD1 (7 bases). The V end was cut by 7 bases, the J end by 2 bases, with 13 bases between. The CDR3 sequence is 14 residues long. The germline V gene has CDR1 SNHLY and CDR2 FYNNEI. CDR3 in DNA: TGTGCCAGCACCCCAGGGGGGACCACAGATACGCAGTATTTT. Translation: CASTPGGTTDTQYF. Based on the CDR3 plus reference TRBV2 and TRBJ2-3, the full variable domain is EPEVTQTPSHQVTQMGQEVILRCVPISNHLYFYWYRQILGQKVEFLVSFYNNEISEKSEIFDDQFSVERPDGSNFTLKIRSTKLEDSAMYFCASTPGGTTDTQYFGPGTRLTVL.

This clonotype turned up a few times. The chain joins TRBV7-2 to TRBJ1-5; 7 bases are a match to TRBD1. The CDR3 covers 14 residues. Trimming cost V 4 bases and J 3 bases; bases outside gene matches: 3. The germline CDR1 and CDR2 sequences are SGHTA and FQGNSA. The CDR3 spells CASSYGQDNQPQHF. The CDR3 region has the DNA TGTGCCAGCAGCTATGGACAGGACAATCAGCCCCAGCATTTT. The variable domain in full, with the rest retrieved from reference TRBV7-2 and TRBJ1-5, is GAGVSQSPSNKVTEKGKDVELRCDPISGHTALYWYRQSLGQGLEFLIYFQGNSAPDKSGLPSDRFSAERTGGSVSTLTIQRTQQEDSAVYLCASSYGQDNQPQHFGDGTRLSIL.

This clonotype was counted a few times. The DNA for the CDR3 is TGTGCCAGCAGCTTAGGGTCAGGCCAAGAGACCCAGTACTTC. It encodes CASSLGSGQETQYF. This chain connects TRBV7-2 to TRBJ2-5; D is ambiguous. Deletions cut 1 base from V and 1 base from J, with 7 bases between. Germline-derived CDR1 and CDR2 are SGHTA and FQGNSA. CDR3 length: 14 amino acids.

This clonotype was counted between two and nine times. The chain is built from TRBV10-2 and TRBJ1-1; D not certain. The germline V and J ends were trimmed by 0 bases and 4 bases, with 9 bases remaining between them. CDR3 length: 14 amino acids. Germline CDR1 and CDR2: WSHSY and SAAADI. The CDR3 DNA is TGCGCCAGCAGTGAGTCCCGAGGAGTCACTGAAGCTTTCTTT. This gives the protein CASSESRGVTEAFF.

This chain connects TRBV28 to TRBJ2-1; TRBD2 matches 7 bases. The V and J ends lost 6 bases and 9 bases, in that order; junction bases with no gene match: 11. The V gene's germline CDR1 is MDHEN and CDR2 SYDVKM. The CDR3 contains 14 residues. DNA of the CDR3: TGTGCCAGCAGCCTAAAAGGGGAGGGGAGTGAGCAGTTCTTC. Residues: CASSLKGEGSEQFF.

This clonotype was seen more than once but under ten times. V usage is TRBV7-2 and J usage is TRBJ2-3; D not certain. The CDR3 sequence is 13 residues long. The germline CDR1 and CDR2 sequences are SGHTA and FQGNSA. Trimming pared 4 bases from V and 5 bases from J, leaving 10 bases between. CDR3 region: CASSSRMEDTQYF. The CDR3 DNA reads as TGTGCCAGCAGCTCGAGGATGGAAGATACGCAGTATTTT. The variable domain in full, with the rest retrieved from reference TRBV7-2 and TRBJ2-3, is GAGVSQSPSNKVTEKGKDVELRCDPISGHTALYWYRQSLGQGLEFLIYFQGNSAPDKSGLPSDRFSAERTGGSVSTLTIQRTQQEDSAVYLCASSSRMEDTQYFGPGTRLTVL.

This clonotype was detected only a few times. The chain has TRBV5-1 and TRBJ1-5; 11 bases line up with TRBD1. The CDR3 runs to 15 residues. V dropped 0 bases and J dropped 6; count of bases not matched to a gene: 2. Germline V lookup: CDR1 SGHRS, CDR2 YFSETQ. This chain's CDR3 is CASSLEGQGAQPQHF. Written as DNA, the CDR3 is TGCGCCAGCAGCTTGGAAGGACAGGGGGCTCAGCCCCAGCATTTT. The full variable domain, rest sourced from reference TRBV5-1 and TRBJ1-5, is KAGVTQTPRYLIKTRGQQVTLSCSPISGHRSVSWYQQTPGQGLQFLFEYFSETQRNKGNFPGRFSGRQFSNSRSEMNVSTLELGDSALYLCASSLEGQGAQPQHFGDGTRLSIL.

This clonotype was observed at least ten times. The chain recombines TRBV9 with TRBJ2-2; D not certain. The CDR3 extends over 14 amino acids. V was trimmed by 0 bases and J by 4 bases, leaving 7 bases between them. Germline V gives CDR1 SGDLS, CDR2 YYNGEE. For the CDR3, the DNA is TGTGCCAGCAGCGTAGGGTTCAGCACCGGGGAGCTGTTTTTT. Its protein product is CASSVGFSTGELFF.

J is TRBJ2-4 and V is TRBV28; 11 bases agree with TRBD1. Trimming took 4 bases from V and 3 from J; bases not matched to a gene: 2. CDR1 is MDHEN and CDR2 is SYDVKM in the germline V gene. CDR3 size: 15 residues. CDR3 loop: CASSWGQGGKNIQYF. The CDR3, as DNA: TGTGCCAGCAGTTGGGGACAGGGGGGCAAAAACATTCAGTACTTC. Supplemented by reference TRBV28 and TRBJ2-4, the full variable domain reads DVKVTQSSRYLVKRTGEKVFLECVQDMDHENMFWYRQDPGLGLRLIYFSYDVKMKEKGDIPEGYSVSREKKERFSLILESASTNQTSMYLCASSWGQGGKNIQYFGAGTRLSVL.

The V gene is TRBV28, the J gene TRBJ2-2; 13 nucleotides match TRBD2. V gave up 5 bases and J gave up 7 bases; unmatched junction bases: 4. Germline V gene data show CDR1 as MDHEN and CDR2 as SYDVKM. The CDR3 covers 15 residues. The CDR3, as DNA: TGTGCCAGCAGTAGGACTAGCGGGAGTGTCGGGGAGCTGTTTTTT. Amino acids: CASSRTSGSVGELFF. Variable domain in full (rest from reference TRBV28 and TRBJ2-2): DVKVTQSSRYLVKRTGEKVFLECVQDMDHENMFWYRQDPGLGLRLIYFSYDVKMKEKGDIPEGYSVSREKKERFSLILESASTNQTSMYLCASSRTSGSVGELFFGEGSRLTVL.

This chain links TRBV7-2 with TRBJ2-4; TRBD2 matches at 9 bases. The ends lost 1 base at V and 16 bases at J; junction bases unmatched: 11. The CDR3 runs to 14 residues. CDR1 and CDR2 (germline): SGHTA, FQGNSA. DNA for the CDR3: TGTGCCAGCAGCTTAGAAGTGCTAGCGGGGAGATTTTACTTC. This sequence encodes CASSLEVLAGRFYF.

This clonotype has only a few counts. The V and J genes are TRBV5-1 and TRBJ2-7; 7 bases agree with TRBD2. The CDR3 consists of 15 residues. Germline values: CDR1 SGHRS, CDR2 YFSETQ. V dropped 0 bases and J dropped 2; count of bases not matched to a gene: 5. The CDR3 DNA sequence: TGCGCCAGCAGCTTGGACGTGGGAGGGACCTACGAGCAGTACTTC. It is translated as CASSLDVGGTYEQYF.

Written as DNA, the CDR3 is TGTGCCAGCGGACACAATGAGCAGTTCTTC. Encoded protein: CASGHNEQFF. The chain joins TRBV14 to TRBJ2-1, with D hard to call. This CDR3 has 10 residues. The germline V gene encodes CDR1 SGHDN and CDR2 FVKESK. Trimming left V 8 bases short and J 5 bases short, with 4 bases between.

This chain joins TRBV29-1 and TRBJ2-3; 7 positions agree with TRBD1. Germline CDR1 SQVTM, CDR2 ANQGSEA. The CDR3 is 13 residues long. The J segment lost 4 bases and the V segment lost 3 bases, leaving 4 bases of the junction unmatched. The CDR3 sequence is CSVDIGGADTQYF. The CDR3 DNA sequence: TGCAGCGTTGATATAGGGGGCGCAGATACGCAGTATTTT.

There are many counts of this clonotype. The chain has TRBV28 and TRBJ1-6, with 7 bases identical to TRBD1. Germline lookup yields CDR1 MDHEN and CDR2 SYDVKM. The CDR3 contains 12 residues. CDR3 bases: TGTGCTATTGGAGGGGGCGGTTCACCCCTCCACTTT. Translation: CAIGGGGSPLHF.

The sample holds a few counts of this clonotype. Sequence at one end of the junction differs from germline and may be a read error. The genes are TRBV7-7 and TRBJ2-3; TRBD2 might be the D (5 bases). Germline loops: CDR1 SSHAT, CDR2 FNYEAQ (reference sequence). CDR3 length: 16 amino acids. CDR3 sequence: CASSFGGPTSTDTQYF. The CDR3 DNA is TGTGCTAGCAGCTTCGGAGGACCCACTAGCACAGATACGCAGTATTTT.